Given below is one TCR beta chain in context. This sample is drawn from a study of blood T cell repertoires in COVID-19. The CDR3 is 12 residues long. Germline CDR1 reads LNHDA; CDR2 reads SQIVND (reference sequence). Trimming removed 6 bases at V and 6 bases at J, with 8 bases between. Sequencing was performed with immunoSEQ multiplex PCR; in TCRdb, only in-frame clones are kept and a portion is missing. The sample lists 200,000 to 300,000 clones, 75% to 90% occurring once. The rearrangement joins TRBV19 to TRBJ2-2, with D uncertain. The sequence derives from a man aged 45-65 years who had been exposed to COVID-19. The sample taken for sequencing was PBMCs or T cells enriched from blood (not recorded which). The CDR3 nucleotides read TGTGCCAGTAGGATTAGCCCCGGGGAGCTGTTTTTT. Its protein is CASRISPGELFF.